Following are 22 T cell receptor beta chains from one sample sequenced in a study of blood T cell repertoires in COVID-19. Only in-frame clones appear in the TCRdb table, and some are missing; sequencing was by immunoSEQ multiplex PCR. Found here are 260,000 or so clones, 81% of them singletons; the top ten hold roughly 7.4%. Sample: peripheral blood. The source is a woman at least 80 years old with COVID-19, enrolled during active disease.

The gene calls are TRBV30 and TRBJ1-1; D is ambiguous. Germline loops: CDR1 GTSNPN, CDR2 SVGIG (reference sequence). There are 12 residues in the CDR3. Trimming took 1 base from V and 5 from J, leaving 8 bases between them. Written as DNA, the CDR3 is TGTGCCTGGAGTGCCCCTAGGACTGAAGCTTTCTTT. As protein: CAWSAPRTEAFF.

This clone was counted a few times. V and J are TRBV15 and TRBJ2-5; TRBD2 matches at 14 bases. The V and J ends lost 1 base and 5 bases, in that order; junction bases with no gene match: 18. The CDR3 consists of 21 residues. CDR1 LNHNV and CDR2 YYDKDF come from the germline V gene (reference sequence). CDR3 sequence: CATSRARRGAGLAGGAETQYF. CDR3 nucleotide sequence: TGTGCCACCAGCAGAGCCCGGAGAGGGGCTGGACTAGCGGGAGGAGCGGAGACCCAGTACTTC.

The J gene is TRBJ1-2, the V gene TRBV6-5; TRBD1 matches 9 bases. Germline lookup yields CDR1 MNHEY and CDR2 SVGAGI. Trimming removed 5 bases from V and 4 bases from J; junction bases left unmatched: 5. The CDR3 totals 14 residues. In DNA, the CDR3 is TGTGCCAGCAGTCAGGGACAGGGAGTCTATGGCTACACCTTC. Protein sequence: CASSQGQGVYGYTF.

There are a few counts of this clone. The CDR3: CASSLSSRGYNEQFF. Written as DNA, the CDR3 is TGTGCCAGCAGCTTAAGTAGCAGGGGATACAATGAGCAGTTCTTC. The chain has TRBV7-3 and TRBJ2-1, with a weak D call TRBD1 (6 bases). V gave up 1 base and J gave up 4 bases, with 11 bases separating them. Germline-derived CDR1 and CDR2 are SGHTA and FQGTGA. The CDR3 has 15 residues.

This clone was detected once. This chain joins TRBV20-1 and TRBJ2-7; 7 bases are a match to TRBD1. V shed 3 bases and J 4 bases; nucleotides not matched to a gene: 6. Germline V CDR1 and CDR2: DFQATT, SNEGSKA (reference sequence). The CDR3 totals 13 residues. CDR3 loop: CSASGRGLYEQYF. In nucleotides, the CDR3 is TGCAGTGCTAGTGGTAGGGGGCTATACGAGCAGTACTTC.

This clone was seen once. The chain recombines TRBV27 with TRBJ2-7, with D maybe TRBD1 (6 bases). Germline V lookup: CDR1 MNHEY, CDR2 SMNVEV (reference sequence). This CDR3 spans 16 amino acids. V was clipped by 2 bases and J by 0 bases, with 14 bases between them. The CDR3 sequence is CASSLLGQWPSYEQYF. The CDR3 bases are TGTGCCAGCAGTTTACTTGGACAGTGGCCCTCCTACGAGCAGTACTTC.

The rearrangement uses TRBV19 and TRBJ2-7, with 13 bases that match TRBD2. The germline V gene has CDR1 LNHDA and CDR2 SQIVND (reference sequence). V gave up 4 bases and J gave up 5 bases; unmatched junction bases: 11. The CDR3 is 17 residues long. In DNA form, the CDR3 reads TGTGCCAGTAGTAGGACTAGCGGGGGCCCCGACCCCCACGAGCAGTACTTC. Translating gives CASSRTSGGPDPHEQYF.

The CDR3 region is CASSLTGAGANYGYTF. The DNA of the CDR3 is TGCGCCAGCAGCTTGACAGGGGCTGGGGCTAACTATGGCTACACCTTC. This chain uses TRBV5-1 with TRBJ1-2; 7 bases fit TRBD1. CDR3 length: 16 residues. Germline V gene sequence: CDR1 SGHRS, CDR2 YFSETQ. V lost 1 base to trimming and J lost 0 bases; unmatched junction nucleotides: 6.

This clone was counted a few times. The chain recombines TRBV5-4 with TRBJ1-1, with 8 positions matching TRBD1. Germline V gene lookup returns CDR1 SGHNT and CDR2 YYREEE (reference sequence). CDR3 size: 15 residues. V shed 3 bases, J shed 3 bases, and the junction held 7 bases outside the gene matches. CDR3 nucleotides: TGTGCCAGCAGCTCCCCTAGGACAGGGCACACTGAAGCTTTCTTT. Its translation: CASSSPRTGHTEAFF.

V gene TRBV4-1 combines with J gene TRBJ1-2, with 10 bases lining up with TRBD1. Losses at the gene ends were 4 bases for V and 6 bases for J; bases not matched to a gene: 11. Germline V gene data show CDR1 as MGHRA and CDR2 as YSYEKL. This CDR3 is built from 16 residues. CDR3 amino acids: CASSPRQGADYDGYTF. The CDR3 DNA is TGCGCCAGCAGCCCGCGACAGGGGGCCGACTATGATGGCTACACCTTC.

This chain connects TRBV19 to TRBJ1-2; 7 bases map to TRBD1. Germline V lookup: CDR1 LNHDA, CDR2 SQIVND (reference sequence). The length of the CDR3 is 14 residues. V lost 5 bases and J lost 4; bases outside the gene matches: 7. For the CDR3, the DNA is TGTGCCAGTAGTCCCCCTGGGACAGCCTATGGCTACACCTTC. Protein: CASSPPGTAYGYTF.

This clone was seen a few times. The gene calls are TRBV6-5 and TRBJ1-5; D not resolved. CDR3 size: 13 residues. V was trimmed by 6 bases and J by 4 bases, leaving 10 bases between them. Per the germline V gene, CDR1 is MNHEY and CDR2 is SVGAGI. DNA of the CDR3: TGTGCCAGCAGCCAAAGCCCTAATCAGCCCCAGCATTTT. Amino acids: CASSQSPNQPQHF.

V and J are TRBV28 and TRBJ1-6, with 11 positions matching TRBD1. The CDR3 runs to 15 residues. Germline-derived CDR1 and CDR2 are MDHEN and SYDVKM. Trimming at V came to 6 bases and at J to 6 bases, leaving 4 bases not matched to a gene. The CDR3 DNA reads TGTGCCAGCAGGCAGGGACAGGGGGGTAATTCACCCCTCCACTTT. The encoded protein is CASRQGQGGNSPLHF. Looking up the rest from reference TRBV28 and TRBJ1-6 gives the full variable domain: DVKVTQSSRYLVKRTGEKVFLECVQDMDHENMFWYRQDPGLGLRLIYFSYDVKMKEKGDIPEGYSVSREKKERFSLILESASTNQTSMYLCASRQGQGGNSPLHFGNGTRLTVT.

The chain couples TRBV10-3 to TRBJ1-1; no reliable D call. The CDR3 has 14 amino acids. Trimming took 6 bases from V and 6 from J, leaving 17 bases between them. The germline V gene has CDR1 ENHRY and CDR2 SYGVKD. The CDR3 coding sequence is TGTGCCATCAGGGAGGTAGCACGGTACCCTGAAGCTTTCTTT. Its translation is CAIREVARYPEAFF.

V usage is TRBV7-2 and J usage is TRBJ2-7, with 12 nucleotides matching TRBD2. V shed 5 bases and J 4 bases; nucleotides not matched to a gene: 3. The length of the CDR3 is 14 residues. Germline V lookup: CDR1 SGHTA, CDR2 FQGNSA. The CDR3 protein is CASSRTSGEYEQYF. The CDR3 bases are TGTGCCAGCAGCAGGACTAGCGGGGAGTACGAGCAGTACTTC.

This chain joins TRBV6-4 and TRBJ2-1; 7 bases match TRBD2. Trimming took 2 bases from V and 7 from J; bases not matched to a gene: 14. The CDR3 has 17 amino acids. From germline, CDR1 is MRHNA and CDR2 SNTAGT. As DNA, the CDR3 is TGTGCCAGCAGTGACCGCTTTACAGCGGGGATTGAAAATGAGCAGTTCTTC. It translates to CASSDRFTAGIENEQFF.

The J gene is TRBJ1-1, the V gene TRBV15; D gene ambiguous. The CDR3 runs to 15 residues. The V gene lost 1 base and the J gene lost 1 base, with 10 bases spanning the gap. Germline-derived CDR1 and CDR2 are LNHNV and YYDKDF (reference sequence). Here the CDR3 reads CATSRGGVRNTEAFF. CDR3 coding DNA: TGTGCCACCAGCAGAGGCGGGGTTAGGAACACTGAAGCTTTCTTT.

J is TRBJ2-2 and V is TRBV28; 7 nucleotides line up with TRBD1. With 4 bases clipped from V and 4 bases from J, the junction kept 9 bases outside the gene matches. CDR1 is MDHEN and CDR2 is SYDVKM in the germline V gene. This CDR3 comprises 16 residues. In DNA form, the CDR3 reads TGTGCCAGCAGTTCTACGGGGACAGTCATCACCGGGGAGCTGTTTTTT. It yields the protein CASSSTGTVITGELFF.

DNA for the CDR3: TGTGCCAGCAGCCCCCTCAGGGCAGCCTCAGCTAGCACAGATACGCAGTATTTT. This sequence encodes CASSPLRAASASTDTQYF. The chain employs TRBV7-9 and TRBJ2-3, with D perhaps TRBD1 (5 bases). CDR3 size: 18 residues. CDR1 is SEHNR and CDR2 is FQNEAQ in the germline V gene (reference sequence). Deletions cut 5 bases from V and 0 bases from J, with 21 bases between. The entire variable domain, with the rest obtained from reference TRBV7-9 and TRBJ2-3, is as follows: DTGVSQNPRHKITKRGQNVTFRCDPISEHNRLYWYRQTLGQGPEFLTYFQNEAQLEKSRLLSDRFSAERPKGSFSTLEIQRTEQGDSAMYLCASSPLRAASASTDTQYFGPGTRLTVL.

The V call is TRBV10-3, the J call TRBJ1-1; D ambiguous. Germline CDR1 ENHRY, CDR2 SYGVKD. The CDR3 contains 13 residues. The germline V and J ends were trimmed by 8 bases and 0 bases, with 10 bases remaining between them. DNA for the CDR3: TGTGCCATCGCCGGTCAAATGAACACTGAAGCTTTCTTT. Its protein is CAIAGQMNTEAFF.

This clone was detected only a few times. The chain has TRBV18 and TRBJ1-2; 7 positions match TRBD1. The V gene's germline CDR1 is KGHSH and CDR2 LQKENI. CDR3 length: 14 residues. The ends lost 3 bases at V and 4 bases at J; junction bases unmatched: 5. The CDR3 loop is CASSPGQELYGYTF. As DNA, the CDR3 is TGTGCCAGCTCACCCGGACAGGAGCTCTATGGCTACACCTTC.

The gene calls are TRBV12-5 and TRBJ1-1, with D unclear. Germline loops: CDR1 LGHNT, CDR2 FRNRAP. V dropped 4 bases and J dropped 1 base, with 13 bases sitting between them. The CDR3 extends over 15 amino acids. The CDR3 coding sequence is TGTGCTAGTGGTTCGGGAAACCCTCCGAACACTGAAGCTTTCTTT. Translating it yields CASGSGNPPNTEAFF.